This TCR beta chain was sequenced for a study of control samples from healthy donors and cancer patients. Assay: immunoSEQ multiplex PCR; the TCRdb copy retains only in-frame clones and omits some. The table has around 180,000 clones, roughly 94% seen once. The junction had 3 bases not matched to a gene; V was cut back by 2 bases and J by 2 bases. Germline-derived CDR1 and CDR2 are MNHEY and SVGEGT. The CDR3 is 15 residues long. Input material: blood. The sequence was collected from a young woman in good health. This chain uses TRBV6-2 or TRBV6-3 with TRBJ1-5; 7 bases align to TRBD1. CDR3: CASSYNRGGNQPQHF. CDR3 DNA sequence: TGTGCCAGCAGTTACAACAGGGGTGGCAATCAGCCCCAGCATTTT.